The 11 T cell receptor beta chains below come from one sample, sequenced in a study of T cell clonality in common variable immunodeficiency. The table came from immunoSEQ multiplex PCR; TCRdb's copy has only in-frame clones and leaves some out. Observed are tens of thousands of clones, no singletons, with the top ten taking about 1.3%. Material: peripheral blood mononuclear cells. Source of these receptors: a person aged 18 to 75 in good health.

Ten or more counts support this clone. Sequencing ends 3 residues short of the CDR3 end; the germline J gene provides the rest. V and J are TRBV15 and TRBJ2-5; D is unclear. Germline V lookup: CDR1 LNHNV, CDR2 YYDKDF (reference sequence). V dropped 1 base and J dropped 5 bases, with 5 bases sitting between them. The CDR3 has 12 amino acids. Here the CDR3 reads CATSRAFETQYF. The sequenced CDR3 bases are TGTGCCACCAGCAGAGCCTTTGAGACC.

There are many counts of this clone. Coverage ceases 3 residues before the CDR3 finishes, and the germline J gene fills in the end. The J gene is TRBJ2-2, the V gene TRBV5-1, with a possible D match to TRBD1 (5 bases). V lost 3 bases, J lost 0 bases, and 9 bases lay in between. Germline loops: CDR1 SGHRS, CDR2 YFSETQ. CDR3 length: 15 residues. This CDR3 is CASSSTVTNTGELFF. The covered CDR3 bases are TGCGCCAGCAGCTCGACAGTTACGAACACCGGGGAG.

This clone has at least ten counts. The read terminates 3 residues before the CDR3 end, so the remaining end is supplied by the germline J gene. This chain links TRBV29-1 with TRBJ1-1; D is uncertain. The CDR3 loop spans 14 amino acids. Trimming stripped 0 bases from V and 5 bases from J, with 13 bases between. The V gene's germline CDR1 is SQVTM and CDR2 ANQGSEA. Partial CDR3 DNA: TGCAGCGTTGAAGATAGAGCGAGAACGACTGAA. This sequence encodes CSVEDRARTTE. The full CDR3 sequence reads CSVEDRARTTEAFF.

This clone was observed many times. The sequence runs out 3 residues before the end of the CDR3; the remainder is reconstructed from the germline J gene. The V call is TRBV28, the J call TRBJ2-7; D may be TRBD1 (5 bases). There are 12 residues in the CDR3. Between the trimmed V and J ends, which lost 6 bases and 6 bases, there was a span of 12 bases. Germline CDR1 and CDR2: MDHEN and SYDVKM. CDR3 protein: CASRQALGEQYF. The covered CDR3 bases are TGTGCCAGCAGACAGGCGTTGGGCGAG.

Ten or more counts support this clone. The read finishes 3 residues shy of the CDR3 end, and the germline J gene is used to complete it. V gene TRBV5-4 combines with J gene TRBJ2-2, with a weak D call TRBD1 (6 bases). CDR3 length equals 15 residues. The germline V gene encodes CDR1 SGHNT and CDR2 YYREEE (reference sequence). Trimming left V 3 bases short and J 2 bases short, with 11 bases between. The CDR3 is CASSSQGLNTGELFF. The covered CDR3 bases are TGTGCCAGCAGCTCGCAGGGGCTCAACACCGGGGAG.

This clone appeared many times. The CDR3 goes on 3 residues after the read ends, and that part is filled in from the germline J gene. The genes are TRBV6-1 and TRBJ1-5, with TRBD1 matching over 8 bases. V lost 1 base to trimming and J lost 2 bases; unmatched junction nucleotides: 10. CDR1 MNHNS and CDR2 SASEGT come from the germline V gene. CDR3 length: 18 amino acids. This CDR3 is CASSEGRAGGPGNQPQHF. The CDR3 DNA, read in part, is TGTGCCAGCAGTGAAGGCCGGGCAGGGGGCCCGGGCAATCAGCCC.

This clone was detected ten times or more. The read falls 3 residues short of the CDR3 end, and the missing part is taken from the germline J gene. The V gene is TRBV5-1, the J gene TRBJ1-1, with D maybe TRBD1 (5 bases). This CDR3 has 14 amino acids. V lost 0 bases and J 0 bases, leaving 6 bases between the germline ends. Germline assignment: CDR1 SGHRS and CDR2 YFSETQ. CDR3 loop: CASSLDRMNTEAFF. CDR3 DNA (partial): TGCGCCAGCAGCTTGGACAGGATGAACACTGAA. The variable domain in full, with the rest retrieved from reference TRBV5-1 and TRBJ1-1, is KAGVTQTPRYLIKTRGQQVTLSCSPISGHRSVSWYQQTPGQGLQFLFEYFSETQRNKGNFPGRFSGRQFSNSRSEMNVSTLELGDSALYLCASSLDRMNTEAFFGQGTRLTVV.

This clone was observed at least ten times. The read falls 3 residues short of the CDR3 end, and the missing part is taken from the germline J gene. J is TRBJ2-7 and V is TRBV5-1; the D gene is possibly TRBD2 (6 bases). V was shortened by 4 bases and J by 5 bases, with 19 bases between the two germline ends. Germline-derived CDR1 and CDR2 are SGHRS and YFSETQ. The CDR3 has 15 residues. The part of the CDR3 DNA that was read is TGCGCCAGCAGCACGACCACCGGGACTCCGAACGAG. Translated, it gives CASSTTTGTPNE. The entire CDR3 is CASSTTTGTPNEQYF.

Ten or more counts support this clone. The read comes to an end 3 residues before the CDR3 does, leaving the germline J gene to fill in the end. The chain couples TRBV7-2 to TRBJ1-5; D is unresolved. CDR1 and CDR2 (germline): SGHTA, FQGNSA. The CDR3 runs 13 residues. V gave up 5 bases and J gave up 5 bases, with 10 bases separating them. The CDR3 DNA, read in part, is TGTGCCAGCAGCCATGAGAGGGATCAGCCC. Translated, it gives CASSHERDQP. The full CDR3 reads CASSHERDQPQHF.

This clone was recorded many times. The CDR3 end is not reached by the read, which stops 3 residues before it; the germline J gene fills it in. The chain is built from TRBV19 and TRBJ2-4, with D perhaps matching TRBD2 (5 bases). V was trimmed by 6 bases and J by 0 bases, leaving 12 bases between them. The CDR3 is 15 amino acids. The germline V gene encodes CDR1 LNHDA and CDR2 SQIVND (reference sequence). The CDR3 region is CASSRLLAAKNIQYF. The sequenced part of the CDR3 DNA is TGTGCCAGTAGCAGACTACTTGCAGCCAAAAACATT.

At least ten counts were recorded for this clone. The read stops 3 residues short of the end of the CDR3; the missing end is completed from the germline J gene. The chain couples TRBV6-2 or TRBV6-3 to TRBJ2-7, with 8 nucleotides matching TRBD1. The germline CDR1 and CDR2 sequences are MNHEY and SVGEGT. The V gene end was trimmed by 6 bases and the J gene end by 2 bases; junction bases not matched to a gene: 9. The CDR3 is 15 residues long. This chain's CDR3 is CASSQRQGSTYEQYF. Partial CDR3 DNA: TGTGCCAGCAGCCAACGACAGGGGTCCACCTACGAG.